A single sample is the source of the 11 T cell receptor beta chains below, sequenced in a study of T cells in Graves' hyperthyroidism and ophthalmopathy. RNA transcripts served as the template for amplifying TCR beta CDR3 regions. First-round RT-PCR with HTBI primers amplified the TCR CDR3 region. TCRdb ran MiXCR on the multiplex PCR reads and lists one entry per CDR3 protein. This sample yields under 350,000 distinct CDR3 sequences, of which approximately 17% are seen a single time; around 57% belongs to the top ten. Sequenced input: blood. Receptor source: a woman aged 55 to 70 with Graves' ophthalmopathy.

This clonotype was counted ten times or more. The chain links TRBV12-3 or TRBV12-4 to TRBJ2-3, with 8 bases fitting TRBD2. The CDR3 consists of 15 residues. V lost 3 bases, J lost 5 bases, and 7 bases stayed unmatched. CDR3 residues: CASSFRSSGEDTQYF. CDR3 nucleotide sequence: TGTGCCAGCAGTTTCCGGAGTAGCGGGGAAGATACGCAGTATTTT.

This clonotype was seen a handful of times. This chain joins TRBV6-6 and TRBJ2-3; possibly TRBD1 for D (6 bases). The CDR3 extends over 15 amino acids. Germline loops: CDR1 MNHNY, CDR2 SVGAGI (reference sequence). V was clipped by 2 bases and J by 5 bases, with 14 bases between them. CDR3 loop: CASSYGQRAGDTQYF. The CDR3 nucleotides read TGTGCCAGCAGTTACGGACAGAGGGCCGGAGATACGCAGTATTTT.

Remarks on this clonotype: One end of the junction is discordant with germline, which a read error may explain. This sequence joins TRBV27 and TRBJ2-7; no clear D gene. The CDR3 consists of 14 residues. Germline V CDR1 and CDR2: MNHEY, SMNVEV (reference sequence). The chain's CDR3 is CTSSFTVNSYEQYF. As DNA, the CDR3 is TGTACCAGCAGTTTTACAGTAAACTCCTACGAGCAGTACTTC.

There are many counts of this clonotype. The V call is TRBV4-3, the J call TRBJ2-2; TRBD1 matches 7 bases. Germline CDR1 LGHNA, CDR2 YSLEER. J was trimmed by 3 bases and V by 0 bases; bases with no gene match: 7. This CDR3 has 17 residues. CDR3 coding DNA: TGCGCCAGCAGCCAAGACCCCCCAGGGGGTTACACCGGGGAGCTGTTTTTT. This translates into CASSQDPPGGYTGELFF.

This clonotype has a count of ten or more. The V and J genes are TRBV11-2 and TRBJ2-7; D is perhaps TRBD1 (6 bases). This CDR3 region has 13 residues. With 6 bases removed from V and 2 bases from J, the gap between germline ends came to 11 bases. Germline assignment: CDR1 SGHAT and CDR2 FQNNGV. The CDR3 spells CASRPQGTYEQYF. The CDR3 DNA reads TGTGCCAGCAGACCCCAGGGGACCTACGAGCAGTACTTC. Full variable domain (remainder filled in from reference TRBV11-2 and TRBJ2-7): EAGVAQSPRYKIIEKRQSVAFWCNPISGHATLYWYQQILGQGPKLLIQFQNNGVVDDSQLPKDRFSAERLKGVDSTLKIQPAKLEDSAVYLCASRPQGTYEQYFGPGTRLTVT.

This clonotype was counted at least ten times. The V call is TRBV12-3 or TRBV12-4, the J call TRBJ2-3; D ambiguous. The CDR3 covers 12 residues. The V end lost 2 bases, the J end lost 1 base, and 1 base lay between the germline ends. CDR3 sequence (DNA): TGTGCCAGCAGTTTACGCACAGATACGCAGTATTTT. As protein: CASSLRTDTQYF.

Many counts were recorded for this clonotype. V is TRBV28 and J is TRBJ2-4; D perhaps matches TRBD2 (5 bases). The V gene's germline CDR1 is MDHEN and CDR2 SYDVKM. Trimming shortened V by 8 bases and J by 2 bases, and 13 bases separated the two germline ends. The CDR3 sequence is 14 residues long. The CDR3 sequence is CASAPRVTKNIQYF. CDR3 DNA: TGTGCCAGCGCTCCGCGGGTAACCAAAAACATTCAGTACTTC.

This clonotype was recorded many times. The CDR3 protein is CASSTHQNTEAFF. CDR3 nucleotide sequence: TGCGCCAGCAGCACGCACCAGAACACTGAAGCTTTCTTT. This chain connects TRBV5-1 to TRBJ1-1, with D unresolved. CDR3 size: 13 residues. The germline V gene has CDR1 SGHRS and CDR2 YFSETQ. V shed 4 bases and J shed 1 base, with 8 bases lying between them.

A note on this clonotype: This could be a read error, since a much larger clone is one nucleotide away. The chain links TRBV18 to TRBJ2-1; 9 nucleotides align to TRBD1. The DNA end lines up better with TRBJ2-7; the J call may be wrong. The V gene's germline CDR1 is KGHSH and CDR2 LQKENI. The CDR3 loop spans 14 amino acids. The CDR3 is CASSPQDRGNEQYF. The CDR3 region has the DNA TGTGCCAGCTCACCACAGGACAGGGGCAATGAGCAGTACTTC.

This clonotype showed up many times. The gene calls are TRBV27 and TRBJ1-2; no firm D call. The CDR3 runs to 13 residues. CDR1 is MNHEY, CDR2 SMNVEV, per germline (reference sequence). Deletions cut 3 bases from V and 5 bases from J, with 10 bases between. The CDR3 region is CASSFSSLYGYTF. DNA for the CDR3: TGTGCCAGCAGTTTTTCTTCCCTTTATGGCTACACCTTC.

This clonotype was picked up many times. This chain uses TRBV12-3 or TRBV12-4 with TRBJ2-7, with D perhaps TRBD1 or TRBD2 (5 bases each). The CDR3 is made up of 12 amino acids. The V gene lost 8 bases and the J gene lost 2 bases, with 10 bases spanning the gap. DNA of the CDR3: TGTGCCAGCGGGACGCCTACCTACGAGCAGTACTTC. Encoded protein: CASGTPTYEQYF.